This TCR beta chain stems from a study of shared clonotypes between healthy human individuals. Note on this clone: The target antigen is unknown.

This CDR3 comprises 14 residues. Germline values: CDR1 SGHRS, CDR2 YFSETQ. Trimming at V came to 2 bases and at J to 7 bases, leaving 6 bases not matched to a gene. Study results and limitations: Non-shared clonotypes had lower generation probabilities than those shared by all four donors.

Donors included only healthy HIV-negative adults lacking recent acute infections or vaccinations. Every immunoSEQ plate was one replicate of a subset's evenly spread DNA. Sorted-subset replicate PCR reactions were performed with 150 to 200 ng DNA, corresponding to roughly 30,000 T cell genomes. Some clones are missing from TCRdb's copy, which holds only in-frame ones; the method was immunoSEQ multiplex PCR. Among under 1,100,000 clones listed, around 74% were seen once. The sample was memory CD4+ T cells sorted from blood. The sample's subset: CD45RA-negative fraction. The J gene is TRBJ1-2, the V gene TRBV5-1; 9 bases fit TRBD1. This clonotype was obtained from a man between 18 and 29 years old in good health. CDR3 nucleotides: TGCGCCAGCAGCTTCACCGACAGGGGGGGTGGCTACACCTTC. It codes for CASSFTDRGGGYTF.